These T cell receptor beta chains were read from a single sample in a study of blood T cells in healthy people across ages. TCRdb used MiXCR to reprocess the 5' RACE reads, holding one entry per CDR3 protein. This table holds hundreds of thousands of distinct CDR3 sequences, approximately 53% found once. The sequencing sample was made of blood. All receptors come from an elderly man in good health. Each CDR3 is given with its conserved first and last residue. The order of the fields is D gene, clone size, V gene, J gene, CDR3 protein, CDR3 DNA. The D gene is left open where the match is weak. Not every row has a clone size; where given, it reads once, few, many or a size class.

d_gene: NA; abundance: NA; v_gene: TRBV6-1; j_gene: TRBJ1-5; CDR3aa: CASSESRGRQPQHF; CDR3nt: TGTGCCAGCAGTGAAAGTAGGGGCAGGCAGCCCCAGCATTTT
d_gene: NA; abundance: NA; v_gene: TRBV5-1; j_gene: TRBJ2-7; CDR3aa: CASSLPGLGEQYF; CDR3nt: TGCGCCAGCAGCCTACCGGGCCTGGGCGAGCAGTACTTC
d_gene: NA; abundance: NA; v_gene: TRBV10-1; j_gene: TRBJ1-1; CDR3aa: CASSDLGAPEAFF; CDR3nt: TGCGCCAGCAGTGACTTGGGGGCCCCTGAAGCTTTCTTT
d_gene: NA; abundance: NA; v_gene: TRBV2; j_gene: TRBJ1-2; CDR3aa: CASSEAQGGNYGYTF; CDR3nt: TGTGCCAGCAGTGAAGCGCAAGGGGGTAACTATGGCTACACCTTC
d_gene: TRBD1; abundance: NA; v_gene: TRBV3-1; j_gene: TRBJ2-7; CDR3aa: CASSQEPGGLQYF; CDR3nt: TGTGCCAGCAGCCAGGAACCAGGGGGTCTGCAGTACTTC
d_gene: NA; abundance: NA; v_gene: TRBV29-1; j_gene: TRBJ1-3; CDR3aa: CSVAPGLSNTIYF; CDR3nt: TGCAGCGTGGCCCCAGGGCTCAGCAACACCATATATTTT
d_gene: NA; abundance: NA; v_gene: TRBV20-1; j_gene: TRBJ1-5; CDR3aa: CSAREGGDGDRHGNQPQHF; CDR3nt: TGCAGTGCTAGAGAGGGGGGGGACGGGGATCGCCATGGCAATCAGCCCCAGCATTTT
d_gene: TRBD2; abundance: NA; v_gene: TRBV28; j_gene: TRBJ2-1; CDR3aa: CASSSSGTDNEQFF; CDR3nt: TGTGCCAGCAGTTCTAGCGGGACCGACAATGAGCAGTTCTTC
d_gene: TRBD1; abundance: NA; v_gene: TRBV4-3; j_gene: TRBJ1-2; CDR3aa: CASSQDLGQGFNYGYTF; CDR3nt: TGCGCCAGCAGCCAAGATTTGGGACAGGGGTTTAACTATGGCTACACCTTC
d_gene: TRBD2; abundance: NA; v_gene: TRBV2; j_gene: TRBJ2-5; CDR3aa: CASRRTSGETQYF; CDR3nt: TGTGCCAGCAGGCGGACTAGCGGGGAGACCCAGTACTTC
d_gene: TRBD2; abundance: NA; v_gene: TRBV20-1; j_gene: TRBJ2-1; CDR3aa: CSARDVREGREQFF; CDR3nt: TGCAGTGCTAGAGACGTGCGGGAGGGCCGCGAGCAGTTCTTC
d_gene: TRBD1; abundance: NA; v_gene: TRBV7-2; j_gene: TRBJ2-7; CDR3aa: CASSLDWDRAYEQYF; CDR3nt: TGTGCCAGCAGCTTAGATTGGGACAGAGCCTACGAGCAGTACTTC
d_gene: NA; abundance: few; v_gene: TRBV4-2; j_gene: TRBJ2-5; CDR3aa: CASSQGRWETQYF; CDR3nt: TGTGCCAGCAGCCAAGGACGCTGGGAGACCCAGTACTTC
d_gene: TRBD2; abundance: few; v_gene: TRBV11-2; j_gene: TRBJ2-4; CDR3aa: CASSLDSGLAGGIQYF; CDR3nt: TGTGCCAGCAGCTTAGATTCGGGACTAGCGGGAGGCATTCAGTACTTC
d_gene: TRBD2; abundance: NA; v_gene: TRBV12-3/TRBV12-4; j_gene: TRBJ2-1; CDR3aa: CASSLMGEGPGRNEQFF; CDR3nt: TGTGCCAGCAGCCTTATGGGGGAGGGGCCAGGGCGCAATGAGCAGTTCTTC
d_gene: NA; abundance: NA; v_gene: TRBV9; j_gene: TRBJ1-2; CDR3aa: CASTTGAGSGGYTF; CDR3nt: TGTGCCAGCACCACTGGGGCAGGGTCGGGTGGCTACACCTTC
d_gene: TRBD1; abundance: NA; v_gene: TRBV3-1; j_gene: TRBJ2-7; CDR3aa: CASTEGRGSSYEQYF; CDR3nt: TGTGCCAGCACCGAGGGCAGGGGGAGCTCCTACGAGCAGTACTTC
d_gene: NA; abundance: few; v_gene: TRBV27; j_gene: TRBJ2-4; CDR3aa: CASSSPGKGENIQYF; CDR3nt: TGTGCCAGCAGTTCCCCAGGGAAGGGGGAAAACATTCAGTACTTC
d_gene: TRBD2; abundance: few; v_gene: TRBV29-1; j_gene: TRBJ2-3; CDR3aa: CSVTPGLAGVRYAYF; CDR3nt: TGCAGCGTGACGCCGGGACTAGCGGGAGTCAGATACGCGTATTTT
d_gene: NA; abundance: NA; v_gene: TRBV5-5; j_gene: TRBJ2-1; CDR3aa: CASSHGPVQGQYNEQFF; CDR3nt: TGTGCCAGCAGCCATGGTCCAGTACAGGGCCAATACAATGAGCAGTTCTTC
d_gene: TRBD2; abundance: NA; v_gene: TRBV7-3; j_gene: TRBJ2-1; CDR3aa: CASSLRGTSGSQVNEQFF; CDR3nt: TGTGCCAGCAGTCTAAGGGGGACTAGCGGGAGTCAGGTCAATGAGCAGTTCTTC
d_gene: NA; abundance: NA; v_gene: TRBV5-1; j_gene: TRBJ1-2; CDR3aa: CASSLTGKGSGYTF; CDR3nt: TGCGCCAGCAGCTTGACAGGGAAGGGGTCTGGCTACACCTTC
d_gene: TRBD2; abundance: NA; v_gene: TRBV18; j_gene: TRBJ2-5; CDR3aa: CASSPLTSGSGNEQYF; CDR3nt: TGTGCCAGCTCGCCTTTGACTAGCGGGAGCGGGAATGAGCAGTACTTC
d_gene: TRBD1; abundance: many; v_gene: TRBV29-1; j_gene: TRBJ2-5; CDR3aa: CSVGTGETQYF; CDR3nt: TGCAGCGTTGGGACAGGGGAGACCCAGTACTTC
d_gene: TRBD1; abundance: NA; v_gene: TRBV7-8; j_gene: TRBJ1-1; CDR3aa: CASSPPGQGIRDTEAFF; CDR3nt: TGTGCCAGCAGCCCACCGGGACAGGGAATACGGGACACTGAAGCTTTCTTT
d_gene: NA; abundance: NA; v_gene: TRBV7-2; j_gene: TRBJ2-5; CDR3aa: CASSGPWETQYF; CDR3nt: TGTGCCAGCAGCGGCCCCTGGGAGACCCAGTACTTC
d_gene: TRBD2; abundance: NA; v_gene: TRBV7-2; j_gene: TRBJ2-7; CDR3aa: CASSGGVPAHEQYF; CDR3nt: TGTGCCAGCAGTGGGGGGGTTCCGGCTCACGAGCAGTACTTC
d_gene: NA; abundance: NA; v_gene: TRBV3-1; j_gene: TRBJ2-3; CDR3aa: CASSQERRTAFTDTQYF; CDR3nt: TGTGCCAGCAGCCAAGAACGAAGGACAGCTTTCACAGATACGCAGTATTTT
d_gene: NA; abundance: NA; v_gene: TRBV10-3; j_gene: TRBJ2-7; CDR3aa: CAISEGRSEQYF; CDR3nt: TGTGCCATCAGTGAGGGGCGATCCGAGCAGTACTTC
d_gene: NA; abundance: NA; v_gene: TRBV20-1; j_gene: TRBJ1-2; CDR3aa: CSASPSGVAYGYTF; CDR3nt: TGCAGTGCTAGTCCCTCCGGGGTTGCCTATGGCTACACCTTC
d_gene: NA; abundance: NA; v_gene: TRBV9; j_gene: TRBJ1-3; CDR3aa: CASSVAHSSGNTIYF; CDR3nt: TGTGCCAGCAGCGTAGCACACAGCTCTGGAAACACCATATATTTT
d_gene: NA; abundance: few; v_gene: TRBV20-1; j_gene: TRBJ1-2; CDR3aa: CSAREDTDGYTF; CDR3nt: TGCAGTGCTAGAGAGGATACGGATGGCTACACCTTC
d_gene: TRBD1; abundance: NA; v_gene: TRBV3-1; j_gene: TRBJ1-4; CDR3aa: CASSPPGQLEKLFF; CDR3nt: TGTGCCAGCAGCCCACCGGGACAGTTGGAAAAACTGTTTTTT
d_gene: NA; abundance: NA; v_gene: TRBV6-5; j_gene: TRBJ2-7; CDR3aa: CAVGLAYNEQYF; CDR3nt: TGTGCCGTCGGGCTAGCCTACAATGAGCAGTACTTC
d_gene: NA; abundance: NA; v_gene: TRBV29-1; j_gene: TRBJ2-1; CDR3aa: CSVEVGGRNNEQFF; CDR3nt: TGCAGCGTTGAGGTCGGGGGGCGAAACAATGAGCAGTTCTTC
d_gene: TRBD1; abundance: NA; v_gene: TRBV12-3/TRBV12-4; j_gene: TRBJ2-6; CDR3aa: CASSSPGQGATPGANVLTF; CDR3nt: TGTGCCAGCAGTTCCCCAGGGCAGGGGGCAACACCCGGGGCCAACGTCCTGACTTTC
d_gene: NA; abundance: few; v_gene: TRBV29-1; j_gene: TRBJ2-7; CDR3aa: CSVEDRRQVPYEQYF; CDR3nt: TGCAGCGTTGAAGATCGCAGACAGGTTCCCTACGAGCAGTACTTC
d_gene: NA; abundance: NA; v_gene: TRBV29-1; j_gene: TRBJ2-7; CDR3aa: CSVERGHEQYF; CDR3nt: TGCAGCGTTGAGAGGGGCCACGAGCAGTACTTC
d_gene: TRBD2; abundance: NA; v_gene: TRBV5-1; j_gene: TRBJ2-1; CDR3aa: CASTNLRSSGGPSEQFF; CDR3nt: TGCGCCAGCACGAACCTCCGGTCTAGCGGGGGCCCGAGCGAGCAGTTCTTC
d_gene: NA; abundance: few; v_gene: TRBV2; j_gene: TRBJ2-3; CDR3aa: CASNLDSGDTQYF; CDR3nt: TGTGCCAGCAACCTGGATTCGGGAGATACGCAGTATTTT
d_gene: TRBD1; abundance: NA; v_gene: TRBV5-6; j_gene: TRBJ1-1; CDR3aa: CASSVDREAEAFF; CDR3nt: TGTGCCAGCAGCGTTGACAGGGAAGCTGAAGCTTTCTTT
d_gene: NA; abundance: NA; v_gene: TRBV9; j_gene: TRBJ1-2; CDR3aa: CASSVWGQGNYGYTF; CDR3nt: TGTGCCAGCAGCGTATGGGGGCAGGGGAACTATGGCTACACCTTC
d_gene: NA; abundance: once; v_gene: TRBV11-1; j_gene: TRBJ1-1; CDR3aa: CASSHGANTEAFF; CDR3nt: TGTGCCAGCAGCCACGGGGCAAACACTGAAGCTTTCTTT
d_gene: NA; abundance: NA; v_gene: TRBV6-2/TRBV6-3; j_gene: TRBJ1-4; CDR3aa: CASSYSAGTLITNEKLFF; CDR3nt: TGTGCCAGCAGTTACTCCGCAGGGACTCTGATAACTAATGAAAAACTGTTTTTT
d_gene: NA; abundance: few; v_gene: TRBV9; j_gene: TRBJ2-7; CDR3aa: CASSVAREGDYEQYF; CDR3nt: TGTGCCAGCAGCGTAGCGAGGGAGGGGGACTACGAGCAGTACTTC
d_gene: NA; abundance: few; v_gene: TRBV5-4; j_gene: TRBJ2-4; CDR3aa: CASSDPRDTFQAKNIQYF; CDR3nt: TGTGCCAGCAGCGACCCTCGGGACACCTTTCAGGCCAAAAACATTCAGTACTTC
d_gene: TRBD1; abundance: NA; v_gene: TRBV12-3/TRBV12-4; j_gene: TRBJ2-5; CDR3aa: CASRTGATQETQYF; CDR3nt: TGTGCCAGCCGGACAGGGGCTACCCAAGAGACCCAGTACTTC
d_gene: NA; abundance: few; v_gene: TRBV3-1; j_gene: TRBJ2-7; CDR3aa: CASSQEGSSNEQYF; CDR3nt: TGTGCCAGCAGCCAAGAAGGCTCCAGTAACGAGCAGTACTTC
d_gene: TRBD1; abundance: NA; v_gene: TRBV20-1; j_gene: TRBJ2-1; CDR3aa: CSVGNRGRSVAYNEQFF; CDR3nt: TGCAGTGTAGGGAACAGGGGGCGGTCGGTCGCCTACAATGAGCAGTTCTTC
d_gene: NA; abundance: few; v_gene: TRBV29-1; j_gene: TRBJ2-5; CDR3aa: CSVGLSQETQYF; CDR3nt: TGCAGCGTTGGCCTCTCCCAAGAGACCCAGTACTTC
d_gene: TRBD2; abundance: NA; v_gene: TRBV7-2; j_gene: TRBJ2-1; CDR3aa: CAGRGSGTSWHEQFF; CDR3nt: TGTGCCGGCAGAGGATCCGGGACTAGCTGGCATGAGCAGTTCTTC
d_gene: TRBD2; abundance: NA; v_gene: TRBV6-1; j_gene: TRBJ2-5; CDR3aa: CASAPGTSGGRGETQYF; CDR3nt: TGTGCCAGCGCACCCGGAACTAGCGGAGGGAGGGGAGAGACCCAGTACTTC
d_gene: TRBD2; abundance: few; v_gene: TRBV12-3/TRBV12-4; j_gene: TRBJ2-1; CDR3aa: CASSFVGLAGWNEQFF; CDR3nt: TGTGCCAGCAGTTTCGTAGGACTAGCGGGATGGAATGAGCAGTTCTTC
d_gene: NA; abundance: NA; v_gene: TRBV20-1; j_gene: TRBJ2-4; CDR3aa: CSARVSRGRDIQYF; CDR3nt: TGCAGTGCTAGAGTCAGCAGGGGCCGGGACATTCAGTACTTC